This T cell receptor beta chain stems from a study of shared clonotypes between healthy human individuals. The CDR3 length is 14 residues. Per the germline V gene, CDR1 is SQVTM and CDR2 is ANQGSEA. V lost 7 bases, J lost 0 bases, and 6 bases stayed unmatched. Genomic DNA of every subset was divided equally among multiple immunoSEQ plates. Clones were sequenced by immunoSEQ multiplex PCR, and TCRdb holds only the in-frame ones, with some missing. Here the sample spans hundreds of thousands of clones, under 80% being singletons. V usage is TRBV29-1 and J usage is TRBJ2-1; 7 bases fit TRBD2. This TCR derives from a woman aged 25 to 45 in good health. The sequenced material came from memory CD4+ T cells sorted from blood. This sample's subset: CD45RA-negative fraction. As DNA, the CDR3 is TGCAGCGCCGGGACTATTAGCTCCTACAATGAGCAGTTCTTC. Its translation is CSAGTISSYNEQFF.